This T cell receptor (beta chain) was sequenced in a study of vaccination and CD4 T cells after COVID-19. This clonotype is medium-sized (0.01 to 0.1%) by share. Antigen unknown. Treatment specified: roughly 10-day PBMC culture with coronavirus spike peptide pools or control peptides (ViraFEST assay). CD4+ T cells of the unexposed donor were collected before the COVID-19 pandemic (2011-2018). The Oncomine TCR Beta short-read assay was what sequenced the DNA obtained from cultured CD4+ T cells. TCRdb analysed the PCR reads with MiXCR anew, one entry per CDR3 protein. This sample has 1,500 to 2,500 distinct CDR3 sequences; less than 20% occur once, and the top ten carry around 62%. The material sequenced was CD4+ T cells from blood, cultured in vitro. The receptor's source is a human donor in good health.

The CDR3 protein is CSARDPRTEAFF. In DNA form, the CDR3 reads TGCAGTGCTAGAGATCCAAGAACTGAAGCTTTCTTT. The chain is built from TRBV20-1 and TRBJ1-1; D gene unclear. Germline V gene data show CDR1 as DFQATT and CDR2 as SNEGSKA (reference sequence). The CDR3 extends over 12 amino acids. V dropped 0 bases and J dropped 5 bases, with 7 bases sitting between them.